These 29 T cell receptor beta chains were sequenced from one sample in a study of CD8+CD57+ T cells in acquired aplastic anemia. Genomic DNA acted as the template from which TCR beta VDJ combination and CDR3 sequence profiling were carried out. Each CDR3 protein is one row after TCRdb ran MiXCR on the reads. The sample shows 35,000 to 45,000 distinct CDR3 sequences, roughly two thirds of them seen only once. Sequences were obtained from sorted CD4+, CD8+, or CD8+CD57+ T cells (not recorded which) from PBMCs. The origin of the receptors is a human donor in good health, serving as a control.

This clonotype showed up just a few times. This chain uses TRBV7-2 with TRBJ2-1; D remains ambiguous. The CDR3 runs to 13 residues. The germline CDR1 and CDR2 sequences are SGHTA and FQGNSA. V lost 5 bases and J lost 5, with 10 bases in between. Written as DNA, the CDR3 is TGTGCCAGCAGCCTTGGGCCTGACAATGAGCAGTTCTTC. It specifies CASSLGPDNEQFF.

This clonotype was detected only a few times. The chain recombines TRBV2 with TRBJ2-3; 12 bases are a match to TRBD2. The CDR3 spans 16 residues. Germline lookup yields CDR1 SNHLY and CDR2 FYNNEI. V lost 5 bases and J lost 4; bases outside the gene matches: 7. CDR3 in amino acids: CASSHRLAGEADTQYF. The CDR3 coding sequence is TGTGCCAGCAGTCATAGACTAGCGGGGGAGGCAGATACGCAGTATTTT.

This clonotype was counted ten times or more. This rearrangement joins TRBV7-2 to TRBJ2-1, with 13 nucleotides matching TRBD2. Germline V gives CDR1 SGHTA, CDR2 FQGNSA. V was clipped by 0 bases and J by 8 bases; unmatched bases: 7. The CDR3 contains 17 residues. DNA for the CDR3: TGTGCCAGCAGCTTAGCCCTACTAGCGGGGGGGGGCTATGAGCAGTTCTTC. As protein: CASSLALLAGGGYEQFF.

This clonotype appeared many times. This may be a read error, as it is one base from a much larger clone. The chain is built from TRBV4-2 and TRBJ1-5; a possible D gene is TRBD1 (5 bases). The V end was cut by 1 base, the J end by 4 bases, with 8 bases between. The CDR3 runs 14 residues. Germline values: CDR1 LGHNA, CDR2 YNFKEQ. The CDR3 DNA reads as TGTGCCAGCAGCCAAGCAGGGTGGAATCAGCCCCAGCATTTT. Translating it yields CASSQAGWNQPQHF.

The rearrangement uses TRBV7-3 and TRBJ2-7; the D gene is possibly TRBD1 (6 bases). This CDR3 is 13 amino acids long. Deletions cut 5 bases from V and 3 bases from J, with 11 bases between. Germline V gives CDR1 SGHTA, CDR2 FQGTGA. CDR3: CASSLTQGYEQYF. The CDR3 DNA sequence: TGTGCCAGCAGCCTCACACAGGGCTACGAGCAGTACTTC.

V gene TRBV20-1 combines with J gene TRBJ1-1; D is uncertain. V lost 3 bases and J lost 7, with 15 bases in between. The CDR3 contains 13 residues. CDR1 and CDR2 from the germline V gene are DFQATT and SNEGSKA (reference sequence). The CDR3 loop is CSARYLGKGEAFF. Written as DNA, the CDR3 is TGCAGTGCTAGGTACTTAGGCAAGGGTGAAGCTTTCTTT.

The gene calls are TRBV28 and TRBJ1-2; D is ambiguous. Per germline, CDR1 MDHEN and CDR2 SYDVKM. V lost 4 bases, J lost 2 bases, and 5 bases lay in between. CDR3 length: 12 amino acids. CDR3 in amino acids: CASSYQNYGYTF. The DNA for the CDR3 is TGTGCCAGCAGTTACCAGAACTATGGCTACACCTTC.

Points on this clonotype: An end of the junction differs from the germline gene, which may be a read error. The V call is TRBV4-1, the J call TRBJ1-4, with no clear D. The CDR3 is 14 residues long. Germline values: CDR1 MGHRA, CDR2 YSYEKL. Here the CDR3 DNA reads TGTGCCAGCAGCTTAGAGGCAGGATTTGAAAAACTGTTTTTT. Translation gives CASSLEAGFEKLFF.

This clonotype appeared once. The gene calls are TRBV7-6 and TRBJ1-1; D unclear. The length of the CDR3 is 13 residues. The ends were cut back, 0 bases at V and 5 bases at J, with 7 bases in the middle. Germline CDR1 and CDR2: SGHVS and FNYEAQ. The CDR3 spells CASSLAPGTEAFF. The DNA of the CDR3 is TGTGCCAGCAGCTTAGCGCCGGGAACTGAAGCTTTCTTT.

The V call is TRBV7-9, the J call TRBJ1-2; TRBD1 agrees at 7 bases. Germline CDR1 SEHNR, CDR2 FQNEAQ (reference sequence). The V gene end was trimmed by 7 bases and the J gene end by 2 bases; junction bases not matched to a gene: 4. The CDR3 spans 13 residues. The CDR3, as DNA: TGTGCCAGCACCTCACAGGGGAACTATGGCTACACCTTC. As protein: CASTSQGNYGYTF.

The chain recombines TRBV24-1 with TRBJ1-2; 8 bases line up with TRBD1. CDR3 size: 16 residues. V was clipped by 2 bases and J by 7 bases; unmatched bases: 11. CDR1 and CDR2 (germline): KGHDR, SFDVKD. For the CDR3, the DNA is TGTGCCACCAGTGATTCCGGGACAGGCCACTCCATTGGCTACACCTTC. Its translation: CATSDSGTGHSIGYTF.

The V and J genes are TRBV2 and TRBJ2-1, with a possible D match to TRBD2 (5 bases). Germline CDR1 and CDR2: SNHLY and FYNNEI. The germline V and J ends were trimmed by 6 bases and 1 base, with 7 bases remaining between them. This CDR3 is 13 amino acids long. The CDR3 here is CASSPGSYNEQFF. As DNA, the CDR3 is TGTGCCAGCAGCCCGGGGTCCTACAATGAGCAGTTCTTC.

The table lists this clonotype with a few counts. A read error may explain this, as a much larger clone is one base away. The gene calls are TRBV9 and TRBJ1-2; D is undetermined. The CDR3 covers 13 residues. Germline CDR1 reads SGDLS; CDR2 reads YYNGEE. The CDR3 DNA reads as TGTGCCTGCAGCGTGGAGGAAAACTATGGCTACACCTTC. This translates into CACSVEENYGYTF. Full variable domain (remainder filled in from reference TRBV9 and TRBJ1-2): DSGVTQTPKHLITATGQRVTLRCSPRSGDLSVYWYQQSLDQGLQFLIQYYNGEERAKGNILERFSAQQFPDLHSELNLSSLELGDSALYFCACSVEENYGYTFGSGTRLTVV.

The CDR3 nucleotides are TGCGCCAGCAGCCACCCAGACAGAGACAATGAGCAGTTCTTC. It specifies CASSHPDRDNEQFF. V usage is TRBV4-3 and J usage is TRBJ2-1, with D perhaps TRBD1 (5 bases). V lost 3 bases and J lost 5, with 11 bases in between. This CDR3 spans 14 amino acids. From germline, CDR1 is LGHNA and CDR2 YSLEER.

The genes are TRBV12-3 or TRBV12-4 and TRBJ1-1, with D possibly TRBD1 on 5 matching bases. This CDR3 has 12 residues. Trimming took 7 bases from V and 5 from J, leaving 11 bases between them. CDR3 sequence: CASKQEWTEAFF. The CDR3 DNA sequence: TGTGCCAGCAAACAGGAGTGGACTGAAGCTTTCTTT.

V is TRBV24-1 and J is TRBJ1-1; D is unclear. V gave up 0 bases and J gave up 6 bases, with 4 bases separating them. The CDR3 has 12 residues. Germline V CDR1 and CDR2: KGHDR, SFDVKD. The CDR3 nucleotides read TGTGCCACCAGTGATTTGTTCTCTGAAGCTTTCTTT. It specifies CATSDLFSEAFF.

CDR3 nucleotides: TGCAGCGTTGTCGTCCAGGGGGGCTACGAGCAGTACTTC. It encodes CSVVVQGGYEQYF. The rearrangement joins TRBV29-1 to TRBJ2-7; weak D call: TRBD1 (7 bases). CDR1 is SQVTM and CDR2 is ANQGSEA in the germline V gene. The CDR3 spans 13 residues. The V end lost 4 bases, the J end lost 3 bases, and 13 bases lay between the germline ends.

The chain combines TRBV4-3 with TRBJ1-2, with D tentatively TRBD1 (5 bases). Per the germline V gene, CDR1 is LGHNA and CDR2 is YSLEER. There are 14 residues in the CDR3. The V end was cut by 0 bases, the J end by 4 bases, with 9 bases between. The chain's CDR3 is CASSQDGGTYGYTF. The DNA for the CDR3 is TGCGCCAGCAGCCAAGATGGGGGAACCTATGGCTACACCTTC.

The chain combines TRBV7-8 with TRBJ2-7; D is unclear. Germline-derived CDR1 and CDR2 are SGHVS and FQNEAQ. The CDR3 spans 14 residues. The V gene lost 5 bases and the J gene lost 0 bases, with 11 bases spanning the gap. CDR3 nucleotide sequence: TGTGCCAGCAGCCCGATGGAAAGCTCCTACGAGCAGTACTTC. It specifies CASSPMESSYEQYF.

The table lists this clonotype with a count of one. Without the conserved terminal phenylalanine or tryptophan, this CDR3 likely stems from a read error. The genes are TRBV30 and TRBJ2-7; D not resolved. The CDR3 consists of 11 residues. CDR1 GTSNPN and CDR2 SVGIG come from the germline V gene (reference sequence). V lost 3 bases, J lost 3 bases, and 6 bases lay in between. Written as DNA, the CDR3 is TGTGCCTGGAGCAACGGCTACGAGCAGTACTCC. The encoded protein is CAWSNGYEQYS.

Points on this clonotype: The junction and the germline gene differ at one end; a read error may be behind it. The chain carries TRBV10-1 and TRBJ2-5; TRBD2 is a possible D gene (7 bases). CDR1 is WNHNN and CDR2 is SYGVQD in the germline V gene (reference sequence). This CDR3 is built from 13 residues. CDR3 in amino acids: CASSERGGETRYF. The CDR3 DNA sequence: TGCGCCAGCAGTGAGAGGGGGGGGGAGACCCGGTACTTC.

This chain connects TRBV25-1 to TRBJ2-1; 7 nucleotides match TRBD2. Germline values: CDR1 MGHDK, CDR2 SYGVNS. The CDR3 runs 15 residues. The J segment lost 7 bases and the V segment lost 6 bases, leaving 12 bases of the junction unmatched. CDR3 residues: CASRDGGLGWNEQFF. In nucleotides, the CDR3 is TGTGCCAGCAGAGACGGGGGGTTGGGTTGGAATGAGCAGTTCTTC. Filled out from reference TRBV25-1 and TRBJ2-1, the complete variable domain reads EADIYQTPRYLVIGTGKKITLECSQTMGHDKMYWYQQDPGMELHLIHYSYGVNSTEKGDLSSESTVSRIRTEHFPLTLESARPSHTSQYLCASRDGGLGWNEQFFGPGTRLTVL.

The V gene is TRBV30, the J gene TRBJ2-1; TRBD1 agrees at 7 bases. The germline CDR1 and CDR2 sequences are GTSNPN and SVGIG (reference sequence). Losses at the gene ends were 4 bases for V and 4 bases for J; bases not matched to a gene: 10. The CDR3 contains 15 residues. CDR3 protein: CAWTPRDSLYNEQFF. The CDR3 region has the DNA TGTGCCTGGACCCCGAGGGACAGCCTTTACAATGAGCAGTTCTTC.

This clonotype was recorded once. The rearrangement joins TRBV15 to TRBJ1-2; D is ambiguous. This CDR3 contains 17 residues. CDR1 is LNHNV, CDR2 YYDKDF, per germline (reference sequence). V gave up 0 bases and J gave up 7 bases, with 21 bases separating them. In DNA form, the CDR3 reads TGTGCCACCAGCAGAGATAAGGTGGGCGGGGATAACGGTGGCTACACCTTC. Translation gives CATSRDKVGGDNGGYTF.

The rearrangement joins TRBV2 to TRBJ2-7, with D tentatively TRBD1 or TRBD2 (5 bases each). The ends were cut back, 8 bases at V and 3 bases at J, with 17 bases in the middle. This CDR3 contains 14 residues. Per the germline V gene, CDR1 is SNHLY and CDR2 is FYNNEI. CDR3 in amino acids: CASESTGLNYEQYF. The DNA of the CDR3 is TGTGCCAGCGAAAGTACAGGACTGAACTACGAGCAGTACTTC.

This sequence joins TRBV15 and TRBJ1-2; maybe TRBD1 (5 bases). This CDR3 spans 15 amino acids. Trimming cost V 2 bases and J 1 base, with 11 bases left between them. CDR1 is LNHNV, CDR2 YYDKDF, per germline (reference sequence). This CDR3 reads CATSRKIGGNYGYTF. In DNA form, the CDR3 reads TGTGCCACCAGCAGAAAGATTGGGGGTAACTATGGCTACACCTTC.

There are a few counts of this clonotype. The germline gene is not matched at one end of the junction; a read error may be the cause. The rearrangement joins TRBV19 to TRBJ1-1; 8 bases agree with TRBD1. Germline CDR1 is LNHDA and CDR2 is SQIVND (reference sequence). This CDR3 is 14 amino acids long. The CDR3 nucleotides are TGTGCCAGTAGTGATGCAGGGGGCATGTCTGAAGCTTCCTTT. This translates into CASSDAGGMSEASF.

This clonotype was seen a single time. The final CDR3 position lacks the conserved phenylalanine or tryptophan, pointing to a likely read error. The chain is built from TRBV7-7 and TRBJ2-7, with TRBD1 matching 9 bases. There are 13 residues in the CDR3. Germline V lookup: CDR1 SSHAT, CDR2 FNYEAQ (reference sequence). CDR3 loop: CASSLGTGSEQYS. CDR3 bases: TGTGCTAGCAGCTTGGGGACAGGGTCCGAGCAGTACTCC.

The V and J genes are TRBV9 and TRBJ2-7, with 10 bases that match TRBD1. V shed 3 bases, J shed 3 bases, and the junction held 9 bases outside the gene matches. There are 16 residues in the CDR3. Germline CDR1 reads SGDLS; CDR2 reads YYNGEE. CDR3: CASSAGQGTIDYEQYF. For the CDR3, the DNA is TGTGCCAGCAGCGCGGGACAGGGGACCATCGACTACGAGCAGTACTTC.